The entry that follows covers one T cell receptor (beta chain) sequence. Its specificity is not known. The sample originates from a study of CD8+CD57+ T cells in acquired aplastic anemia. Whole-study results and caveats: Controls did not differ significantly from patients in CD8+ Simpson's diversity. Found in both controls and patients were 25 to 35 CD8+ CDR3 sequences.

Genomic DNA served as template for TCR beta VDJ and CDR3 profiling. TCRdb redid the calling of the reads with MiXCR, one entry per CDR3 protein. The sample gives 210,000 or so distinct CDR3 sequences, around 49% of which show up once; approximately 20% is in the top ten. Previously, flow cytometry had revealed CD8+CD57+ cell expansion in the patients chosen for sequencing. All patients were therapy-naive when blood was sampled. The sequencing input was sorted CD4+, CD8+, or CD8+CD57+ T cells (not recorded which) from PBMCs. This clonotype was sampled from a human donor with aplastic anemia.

The CDR3 reads CASSLRPGQGKETQYF. The CDR3 DNA reads as TGTGCCAGCAGCTTGAGACCGGGACAGGGAAAAGAGACCCAGTACTTC. J is TRBJ2-5 and V is TRBV9; TRBD1 matches at 9 bases. This CDR3 spans 16 amino acids. Trimming at V came to 4 bases and at J to 3 bases, leaving 10 bases not matched to a gene. Germline V gene sequence: CDR1 SGDLS, CDR2 YYNGEE.